The next 25 T cell receptor beta chains were all read from a single sample in a study of cytomegalovirus exposure and HLA in healthy donors. The PCR employed 60 Vbeta primers together with 13 Jbeta primers. Profiling relied on immunoSEQ multiplex PCR, and the TCRdb table lists in-frame clones only, not all of them. The table lists about 120,000 clones, around two thirds of them singletons. What was sequenced was PBMCs. The receptor set was obtained from a woman between 40 and 55 years old in good health and CMV-seropositive.

V usage is TRBV18 and J usage is TRBJ1-1, with D perhaps TRBD1 (6 bases). CDR3 size: 14 residues. CDR1 and CDR2 from the germline V gene are KGHSH and LQKENI. Trimming took 3 bases from V and 6 from J, leaving 14 bases between them. The CDR3 is CASSPGGGYSEAFF. The CDR3 DNA sequence: TGTGCCAGCTCACCGGGGGGGGGCTATTCTGAAGCTTTCTTT.

V gene TRBV2 combines with J gene TRBJ1-5; a possible D gene is TRBD1 (6 bases). CDR3 length: 16 residues. Trimming stripped 6 bases from V and 5 bases from J, with 20 bases between. Germline CDR1 SNHLY, CDR2 FYNNEI. DNA of the CDR3: TGTGCCAGCAGCGATGGGACACGTAATTCCTATCAGCCCCAGCATTTT. Its protein product is CASSDGTRNSYQPQHF. The full variable domain, with the rest looked up from reference TRBV2 and TRBJ1-5, is EPEVTQTPSHQVTQMGQEVILRCVPISNHLYFYWYRQILGQKVEFLVSFYNNEISEKSEIFDDQFSVERPDGSNFTLKIRSTKLEDSAMYFCASSDGTRNSYQPQHFGDGTRLSIL.

V and J are TRBV4-1 and TRBJ2-3; D remains ambiguous. Germline V gene sequence: CDR1 MGHRA, CDR2 YSYEKL. Trimming removed 1 base from V and 2 bases from J, with 7 bases in between. The CDR3 is 14 amino acids. CDR3 sequence (DNA): TGCGCCAGCAGCCAAGTAGCACTCACAGATACGCAGTATTTT. Translating gives CASSQVALTDTQYF.

The chain couples TRBV7-9 to TRBJ1-2, with unresolved D. The CDR3 totals 13 residues. Germline loops: CDR1 SEHNR, CDR2 FQNEAQ (reference sequence). V was cut by 1 base and J by 4 bases, with 7 bases left in between. CDR3 protein: CASSLETRYGYTF. The CDR3 nucleotides are TGTGCCAGCAGCTTAGAAACACGCTATGGCTACACCTTC.

The genes are TRBV5-1 and TRBJ1-2, with D possibly TRBD1 on 6 matching bases. The CDR3 sequence is 14 residues long. Trimming took off 0 bases at V and 5 bases at J, with 11 bases between the two ends. Germline values: CDR1 SGHRS, CDR2 YFSETQ. CDR3 loop: CASSLDVGAYGYTF. CDR3 sequence (DNA): TGCGCCAGCAGCTTGGACGTGGGGGCTTATGGCTACACCTTC.

The V call is TRBV4-2, the J call TRBJ2-7; weak D call: TRBD2 (6 bases). Germline V gene lookup returns CDR1 LGHNA and CDR2 YNFKEQ. V shed 0 bases and J shed 2 bases, with 14 bases lying between them. The CDR3 spans 16 residues. CDR3 nucleotide sequence: TGTGCCAGCAGCCAAGAGCACCGGGGGACGGCCTACGAGCAGTACTTC. Amino acids: CASSQEHRGTAYEQYF.

This sequence joins TRBV6-1 and TRBJ2-7; 11 nucleotides match TRBD2. The V and J ends lost 4 bases and 3 bases, in that order; junction bases with no gene match: 5. Germline-derived CDR1 and CDR2 are MNHNS and SASEGT. There are 15 residues in the CDR3. The CDR3 sequence: CASSAVGLADYEQYF. CDR3 nucleotide sequence: TGTGCCAGCAGTGCCGTGGGACTAGCGGACTACGAGCAGTACTTC.

The chain joins TRBV7-3 to TRBJ1-5; D gene uncertain. The V end was cut by 5 bases, the J end by 7 bases, with 12 bases between. Per germline, CDR1 SGHTA and CDR2 FQGTGA. The CDR3 loop spans 13 amino acids. Here the CDR3 reads CASSLAAGQPQHF. CDR3 nucleotide sequence: TGTGCCAGCAGCCTCGCGGCGGGGCAGCCCCAGCATTTT. Complete variable domain (other parts from reference TRBV7-3 and TRBJ1-5): GAGVSQTPSNKVTEKGKYVELRCDPISGHTALYWYRQSLGQGPEFLIYFQGTGAADDSGLPNDRFFAVRPEGSVSTLKIQRTERGDSAVYLCASSLAAGQPQHFGDGTRLSIL.

This chain uses TRBV5-1 with TRBJ2-1; D remains ambiguous. Trimming took off 0 bases at V and 4 bases at J, with 5 bases between the two ends. Germline loops: CDR1 SGHRS, CDR2 YFSETQ. This CDR3 comprises 13 residues. CDR3 sequence reads: CASSLVEYNEQFF. The CDR3 nucleotides read TGCGCCAGCAGCTTGGTCGAGTACAATGAGCAGTTCTTC.

There are a few counts of this clone. V gene TRBV18 combines with J gene TRBJ2-2; D may be TRBD2 (6 bases). Trimming cost V 4 bases and J 0 bases, with 12 bases left between them. This CDR3 comprises 16 residues. CDR1 is KGHSH and CDR2 is LQKENI in the germline V gene. Here the CDR3 DNA reads TGTGCCAGCTCACAGACTAGAGACACGAACACCGGGGAGCTGTTTTTT. This translates into CASSQTRDTNTGELFF. The variable domain in full, with the rest retrieved from reference TRBV18 and TRBJ2-2, is NAGVMQNPRHLVRRRGQEARLRCSPMKGHSHVYWYRQLPEEGLKFMVYLQKENIIDESGMPKERFSAEFPKEGPSILRIQQVVRGDSAAYFCASSQTRDTNTGELFFGEGSRLTVL.

V is TRBV30 and J is TRBJ2-7, with 13 bases aligning to TRBD2. Germline V CDR1 and CDR2: GTSNPN, SVGIG (reference sequence). V was pared by 0 bases and J by 0 bases, with 11 bases of the junction left unmatched. The CDR3 extends over 19 amino acids. The CDR3 loop reads CAWSVPGLAGVRSSYEQYF. The DNA of the CDR3 is TGTGCCTGGAGTGTACCAGGACTAGCGGGGGTTAGGAGCTCCTACGAGCAGTACTTC.

The V gene is TRBV5-1, the J gene TRBJ2-7; TRBD2 might be the D (6 bases). V was trimmed by 3 bases and J by 5 bases, leaving 15 bases between them. The CDR3 is made up of 14 amino acids. The germline CDR1 and CDR2 sequences are SGHRS and YFSETQ. The CDR3 loop is CASSSSGVRDEQYF. CDR3 nucleotides: TGCGCCAGCAGCTCTTCGGGGGTGAGGGACGAGCAGTACTTC.

This clone was counted between two and nine times. The rearrangement joins TRBV2 to TRBJ1-2, with a tentative D call TRBD1 (6 bases). Looked up from germline, CDR1 is SNHLY and CDR2 is FYNNEI. This CDR3 has 12 amino acids. V lost 4 bases, J lost 5 bases, and 8 bases lay in between. CDR3 sequence reads: CASSAGVYGYTF. CDR3 DNA sequence: TGTGCCAGCAGTGCAGGGGTGTATGGCTACACCTTC.

The chain carries TRBV5-4 and TRBJ1-2; D may be TRBD1 (6 bases). The V gene's germline CDR1 is SGHNT and CDR2 YYREEE (reference sequence). CDR3 length: 13 amino acids. V was cut by 4 bases and J by 2 bases, with 9 bases left in between. The CDR3 here is CASSPDRNYGYTF. In DNA form, the CDR3 reads TGTGCCAGCAGCCCCGACAGGAACTATGGCTACACCTTC.

The chain couples TRBV2 to TRBJ2-5; possibly TRBD1 for D (5 bases). CDR1 and CDR2 from the germline V gene are SNHLY and FYNNEI. The ends were cut back, 6 bases at V and 1 base at J, with 12 bases in the middle. The CDR3 totals 14 residues. This chain's CDR3 is CASRADTSQETQYF. The CDR3 DNA is TGTGCCAGCAGGGCGGACACTTCCCAAGAGACCCAGTACTTC.

The V call is TRBV30, the J call TRBJ2-7; 10 bases map to TRBD2. Germline CDR1 is GTSNPN and CDR2 is SVGIG (reference sequence). The CDR3 spans 15 residues. J gave up 3 bases and V 5 bases, and 10 bases lay outside the gene matches. The CDR3: CAWLGFSGGHYEQYF. CDR3 DNA: TGTGCCTGGTTGGGCTTTAGCGGGGGGCACTACGAGCAGTACTTC.

The CDR3 protein is CASSFGANTEAFF. CDR3 sequence (DNA): TGTGCCAGTAGTTTTGGGGCGAACACTGAAGCTTTCTTT. The chain couples TRBV19 to TRBJ1-1; D perhaps matches TRBD1 (5 bases). Trimming shortened V by 5 bases and J by 1 base, and 8 bases separated the two germline ends. This CDR3 region has 13 residues. The germline gives CDR1 LNHDA, CDR2 SQIVND (reference sequence).

The chain couples TRBV6-6 to TRBJ1-2; no definite D call. This CDR3 has 16 amino acids. Between the trimmed V and J ends, which lost 4 bases and 6 bases, there was a span of 21 bases. Per germline, CDR1 MNHNY and CDR2 SVGAGI (reference sequence). The CDR3, as DNA: TGTGCCAGCAGTTCCCTCTGGACGGGGATTGGTGATGGCTACACCTTC. It encodes CASSSLWTGIGDGYTF.

This clone was observed a few times. The chain combines TRBV4-1 with TRBJ2-1; D is unclear. With 3 bases removed from V and 8 bases from J, the gap between germline ends came to 23 bases. The CDR3 covers 17 residues. Germline CDR1 is MGHRA and CDR2 is YSYEKL. The CDR3 here is CASSHPWMRPEDDEQFF. The CDR3 bases are TGCGCCAGCAGCCACCCCTGGATGCGCCCCGAGGATGATGAGCAGTTCTTC.

V usage is TRBV2 and J usage is TRBJ2-7, with 9 bases matching TRBD1. Germline assignment: CDR1 SNHLY and CDR2 FYNNEI. This CDR3 region has 14 residues. V dropped 6 bases and J dropped 2; count of bases not matched to a gene: 5. CDR3: CASREGQGTYEQYF. CDR3 bases: TGTGCCAGCAGGGAGGGACAGGGTACCTACGAGCAGTACTTC. Full variable domain (missing parts from reference TRBV2 and TRBJ2-7): EPEVTQTPSHQVTQMGQEVILRCVPISNHLYFYWYRQILGQKVEFLVSFYNNEISEKSEIFDDQFSVERPDGSNFTLKIRSTKLEDSAMYFCASREGQGTYEQYFGPGTRLTVT.

The chain is built from TRBV6-6 and TRBJ1-5; TRBD1 matches 7 bases. J was trimmed by 7 bases and V by 4 bases; bases with no gene match: 7. Germline V CDR1 and CDR2: MNHNY, SVGAGI (reference sequence). The CDR3 totals 14 residues. This chain's CDR3 is CASSFTGEGQPQHF. CDR3 in DNA: TGTGCCAGCAGTTTCACAGGGGAAGGCCAGCCCCAGCATTTT.

This clone was seen just once. This sequence joins TRBV6-5 and TRBJ1-2; the D gene is possibly TRBD1 (6 bases). CDR3 size: 15 residues. Germline V CDR1 and CDR2: MNHEY, SVGAGI. The germline V and J ends were trimmed by 5 bases and 3 bases, with 16 bases remaining between them. For the CDR3, the DNA is TGTGCCAGCAGTCCCCGAGGGGGGGTTTACTATGGCTACACCTTC. This sequence encodes CASSPRGGVYYGYTF.

This chain joins TRBV9 and TRBJ2-7, with 14 positions matching TRBD2. CDR1 is SGDLS and CDR2 is YYNGEE in the germline V gene. With 1 base clipped from V and 7 bases from J, the junction kept 4 bases outside the gene matches. This CDR3 spans 15 amino acids. The DNA for the CDR3 is TGTGCCAGCAGCGTAACCGGGACTAGCGGGGGAGAGCAGTACTTC. It yields the protein CASSVTGTSGGEQYF.

The chain couples TRBV6-5 to TRBJ1-1, with TRBD1 matching 8 bases. V lost 4 bases, J lost 0 bases, and 7 bases stayed unmatched. The CDR3 runs to 16 residues. Germline V gene sequence: CDR1 MNHEY, CDR2 SVGAGI. CDR3 protein: CASSFLDRVVNTEAFF. The CDR3, as DNA: TGTGCCAGCAGTTTCTTGGACAGGGTTGTGAACACTGAAGCTTTCTTT.

The chain has TRBV7-2 and TRBJ1-1; D perhaps matches TRBD1 (5 bases). Germline loops: CDR1 SGHTA, CDR2 FQGNSA. This CDR3 has 14 residues. Trimming took off 1 base at V and 11 bases at J, with 17 bases between the two ends. The CDR3 reads CASSLEKWGGSAFF. DNA of the CDR3: TGTGCCAGCAGCTTAGAAAAGTGGGGGGGGTCGGCTTTCTTT. The full variable domain, rest sourced from reference TRBV7-2 and TRBJ1-1, is GAGVSQSPSNKVTEKGKDVELRCDPISGHTALYWYRQSLGQGLEFLIYFQGNSAPDKSGLPSDRFSAERTGGSVSTLTIQRTQQEDSAVYLCASSLEKWGGSAFFGQGTRLTVV.